This TCR beta chain was profiled in a study of blood T cell repertoires in COVID-19. Sequencing used immunoSEQ multiplex PCR; TCRdb keeps in-frame clones, though not all of them. The sample includes roughly 430,000 clones, around nine tenths of them seen just once. The CDR3 loop spans 16 amino acids. The origin of this receptor is a woman aged 18-35 years who had been exposed to COVID-19. Input material: PBMCs or T cells enriched from blood (not recorded which). The chain is built from TRBV21-1 and TRBJ2-7; TRBD2, as called in the table, went unchecked against the DNA. TRBV21-1 has pseudogene status. The chain's CDR3 is CASSKARKPFSYEQYF. Here the CDR3 DNA reads TGTGCCAGCAGCAAAGCGAGGAAACCTTTTTCCTACGAGCAGTACTTC.